Each of the 29 T cell receptor beta chains below was sequenced from the same sample in a study of T cells in localized non-small cell lung cancer. Sequencing used immunoSEQ multiplex PCR; TCRdb keeps in-frame clones, though not all of them. The table has around 1,600 clones, roughly a third seen once. The starting material was normal lung tissue next to the tumor, obtained before any cancer treatment. These receptors were taken from an older female donor with stage II squamous cell lung carcinoma.

This clone was counted only a few times. The chain has TRBV19 and TRBJ1-5; D ambiguous. Germline CDR1 is LNHDA and CDR2 is SQIVND (reference sequence). The length of the CDR3 is 16 residues. V was cut by 4 bases and J by 0 bases, with 13 bases left in between. The CDR3 DNA follows: TGTGCCAGTAGTAAGAGCGGCGGAGTTAGCAATCAGCCCCAGCATTTT. Translated: CASSKSGGVSNQPQHF. Complete variable domain (other parts from reference TRBV19 and TRBJ1-5): DGGITQSPKYLFRKEGQNVTLSCEQNLNHDAMYWYRQDPGQGLRLIYYSQIVNDFQKGDIAEGYSVSREKKESFPLTVTSAQKNPTAFYLCASSKSGGVSNQPQHFGDGTRLSIL.

By proportion, this clone is medium-sized. The chain joins TRBV7-8 to TRBJ1-2; perhaps TRBD1 as D (6 bases). The CDR3 is made up of 13 amino acids. V lost 5 bases and J lost 5, with 12 bases in between. Germline V gives CDR1 SGHVS, CDR2 FQNEAQ. The CDR3 bases are TGTGCCAGCAGCAGAGATGGACAGTATGGCTACACCTTC. Protein product: CASSRDGQYGYTF. The full variable domain, in which reference TRBV7-8 and TRBJ1-2 provide the parts outside the CDR3, is GAGVSQSPRYKVAKRGQDVALRCDPISGHVSLFWYQQALGQGPEFLTYFQNEAQLDKSGLPSDRFFAERPEGSVSTLKIQRTQQEDSAVYLCASSRDGQYGYTFGSGTRLTVV.

Relative to its sample, this clone is medium-sized (0.01 to 0.1%). The chain recombines TRBV6-8 with TRBJ1-5; D not certain. The CDR3 covers 13 residues. Germline V gene lookup returns CDR1 MNHGY and CDR2 SAAAGT. Trimming took 3 bases from V and 3 from J, leaving 6 bases between them. The CDR3 loop reads CASSYNANQPQHF. The CDR3 bases are TGTGCCAGCAGTTATAATGCCAATCAGCCCCAGCATTTT.

In this sample, this clone turned up a few times. The chain carries TRBV9 and TRBJ2-4; D possibly corresponds to TRBD2 (6 bases). Germline CDR1 SGDLS, CDR2 YYNGEE. The ends were cut back, 0 bases at V and 9 bases at J, with 16 bases in the middle. This CDR3 spans 15 amino acids. CDR3 DNA: TGTGCCAGCAGCGTAGAAGGGAGGTACGGTAGCATTCAGTACTTC. This gives the protein CASSVEGRYGSIQYF.

As concerns this clone: One end of the junction is discordant with germline, which a read error may explain. V usage is TRBV9 and J usage is TRBJ1-6; D is undetermined. Germline V CDR1 and CDR2: SGDLS, YYNGEE. The CDR3 totals 14 residues. The CDR3 DNA follows: TGTGCCAGCAGCTTCACGGCTAGTAATTCACCTCTCCACTTT. It yields the protein CASSFTASNSPLHF.

This rearrangement joins TRBV15 to TRBJ1-6; 8 bases match TRBD1. The CDR3 is made up of 15 amino acids. V lost 1 base and J lost 6; bases outside the gene matches: 2. The V gene's germline CDR1 is LNHNV and CDR2 YYDKDF (reference sequence). This CDR3 reads CATSRGQGSNSPLHF. CDR3 nucleotide sequence: TGTGCCACCAGCAGAGGACAGGGGTCTAATTCACCCCTCCACTTT.

The CDR3 spells CASNDGGYGYTF. The CDR3 DNA reads as TGTGCCAGCAACGACGGCGGATATGGCTACACCTTC. This chain connects TRBV19 to TRBJ1-2, with no clear D. This CDR3 has 12 residues. Trimming shortened V by 9 bases and J by 5 bases, and 13 bases separated the two germline ends. Germline loops: CDR1 LNHDA, CDR2 SQIVND (reference sequence).

V usage is TRBV18 and J usage is TRBJ2-2; 7 nucleotides agree with TRBD1. The J segment lost 5 bases and the V segment lost 4 bases, leaving 4 bases of the junction unmatched. Germline V lookup: CDR1 KGHSH, CDR2 LQKENI. The CDR3 is 14 amino acids. This CDR3 is CASSQGARTGELFF. Written as DNA, the CDR3 is TGTGCCAGCTCACAGGGGGCGAGGACCGGGGAGCTGTTTTTT.

The V and J genes are TRBV19 and TRBJ1-6; tentatively, D is TRBD1 (5 bases). CDR3 length: 17 residues. The ends were cut back, 0 bases at V and 0 bases at J, with 9 bases in the middle. CDR1 LNHDA and CDR2 SQIVND come from the germline V gene (reference sequence). The CDR3 sequence: CASSIDLGGSYNSPLHF. For the CDR3, the DNA is TGTGCCAGTAGTATAGATCTTGGGGGCTCCTATAATTCACCCCTCCACTTT.

This clone was seen a few times. CDR3 coding DNA: TGTGCCAGCAGCGTAGCCGGCGGACTAGCCACTGAAGCTTTCTTT. Translated, it gives CASSVAGGLATEAFF. The genes are TRBV9 and TRBJ1-1, with D hard to call. Trimming removed 0 bases from V and 4 bases from J, with 13 bases in between. Looked up from germline, CDR1 is SGDLS and CDR2 is YYNGEE. The CDR3 sequence is 15 residues long.

The J gene is TRBJ1-2, the V gene TRBV28; TRBD1 matches 9 bases. This CDR3 has 17 residues. V lost 6 bases, J lost 4 bases, and 15 bases stayed unmatched. The germline V gene encodes CDR1 MDHEN and CDR2 SYDVKM. The DNA of the CDR3 is TGTGCCAGCAGACCCCGTTCCCGGGACAGGGTTCGCTATGGCTACACCTTC. Its translation: CASRPRSRDRVRYGYTF.

This clone was detected a few times. The chain joins TRBV6-1 to TRBJ1-6; perhaps TRBD1 as D (5 bases). The V gene lost 0 bases and the J gene lost 9 bases, with 9 bases spanning the gap. Germline V gene sequence: CDR1 MNHNS, CDR2 SASEGT. The CDR3 totals 14 residues. CDR3 in amino acids: CASSEAPGSSPLHF. In DNA form, the CDR3 reads TGTGCCAGCAGTGAAGCGCCAGGGAGTTCACCCCTCCACTTT.

The chain joins TRBV19 to TRBJ2-7; D remains unclear. Trimming pared 4 bases from V and 3 bases from J, leaving 19 bases between. The length of the CDR3 is 16 residues. Per germline, CDR1 LNHDA and CDR2 SQIVND (reference sequence). The CDR3 spells CASSSLGGTIGYEQYF. In DNA, the CDR3 is TGTGCCAGTAGTAGTCTTGGCGGCACCATAGGCTACGAGCAGTACTTC.

This clone counts as large. This chain joins TRBV11-3 and TRBJ1-1; 9 nucleotides line up with TRBD1. The CDR3 runs 14 residues. In germline, CDR1 is SGHNT, CDR2 YENEEA. J lost 8 bases, V lost 5 bases, and 9 bases had no gene match. The CDR3 nucleotides read TGTGCCAGCAGCCCGAGCCGGACAGGGGTCGAAGCTTTCTTT. It encodes CASSPSRTGVEAFF.

The rearrangement uses TRBV19 and TRBJ1-1, with D tentatively TRBD1 (5 bases). V was cut by 5 bases and J by 0 bases, with 16 bases left in between. Germline loops: CDR1 LNHDA, CDR2 SQIVND (reference sequence). There are 16 residues in the CDR3. The CDR3 DNA reads as TGTGCCAGTAGTGCGCCTCCGGGACGGATGAACACTGAAGCTTTCTTT. The encoded protein is CASSAPPGRMNTEAFF.

This clone has just a few counts. J is TRBJ2-1 and V is TRBV11-3, with TRBD2 matching over 9 bases. The CDR3 extends over 16 amino acids. The ends lost 7 bases at V and 7 bases at J; junction bases unmatched: 14. Germline V CDR1 and CDR2: SGHNT, YENEEA. This CDR3 is CASTPSSGGPSNEQFF. CDR3 coding DNA: TGTGCCAGCACCCCAAGTAGCGGGGGCCCCTCGAATGAGCAGTTCTTC.

The J gene is TRBJ1-1, the V gene TRBV19; the D gene is possibly TRBD1 (6 bases). This CDR3 spans 14 amino acids. The germline CDR1 and CDR2 sequences are LNHDA and SQIVND (reference sequence). V lost 1 base and J lost 5, with 11 bases in between. In DNA, the CDR3 is TGTGCCAGTAGTATAGGAACAGGGTTGACTGAAGCTTTCTTT. Translating it yields CASSIGTGLTEAFF.

This clone occurred a few times. The V gene is TRBV4-1, the J gene TRBJ1-4, with a tentative D call TRBD1 (5 bases). The CDR3 totals 15 residues. Trimming cost V 4 bases and J 5 bases, with 14 bases left between them. Per the germline V gene, CDR1 is MGHRA and CDR2 is YSYEKL. The CDR3 sequence: CASSPAPQGNEKLFF. The CDR3 DNA follows: TGCGCCAGCAGCCCGGCCCCGCAGGGAAATGAAAAACTGTTTTTT.

This chain links TRBV18 with TRBJ1-6; TRBD1 agrees at 11 bases. The J segment lost 8 bases and the V segment lost 6 bases, leaving 9 bases of the junction unmatched. Germline values: CDR1 KGHSH, CDR2 LQKENI. This CDR3 contains 16 residues. The CDR3 loop is CASSAGTGGHDSPLHF. The CDR3 coding sequence is TGTGCCAGCTCGGCCGGGACAGGGGGTCACGATTCACCCCTCCACTTT.

The rearrangement links TRBV29-1 to TRBJ1-1; D may be TRBD1 (5 bases). This CDR3 has 15 amino acids. Between the trimmed V and J ends, which lost 6 bases and 6 bases, there was a span of 23 bases. The germline V gene encodes CDR1 SQVTM and CDR2 ANQGSEA. CDR3 residues: CSVTTRQGFVSEAFF. In DNA form, the CDR3 reads TGCAGCGTCACCACAAGGCAGGGATTTGTCTCTGAAGCTTTCTTT.

This clone was seen only a few times. The rearrangement links TRBV6-8 to TRBJ1-1; D is ambiguous. Germline-derived CDR1 and CDR2 are MNHGY and SAAAGT. The CDR3 runs to 13 residues. Deletions cut 3 bases from V and 9 bases from J, with 14 bases between. CDR3 coding DNA: TGTGCCAGCAGTTATTATGTGACGGCCAAAGCTTTCTTT. Its protein product is CASSYYVTAKAFF.

V is TRBV19 and J is TRBJ1-5, with D maybe TRBD1 (5 bases). This CDR3 is 14 amino acids long. With 8 bases removed from V and 3 bases from J, the gap between germline ends came to 14 bases. Germline V CDR1 and CDR2: LNHDA, SQIVND (reference sequence). The CDR3, as DNA: TGTGCCAGTCTGACTGGGGGATTCAATCAGCCCCAGCATTTT. This encodes CASLTGGFNQPQHF.

The rearrangement links TRBV18 to TRBJ2-1, with D hard to call. Germline values: CDR1 KGHSH, CDR2 LQKENI. The CDR3 is 13 amino acids. V lost 3 bases to trimming and J lost 3 bases, with 6 bases between them. The CDR3 is CASSPFIYNEQFF. The CDR3 DNA follows: TGTGCCAGCTCACCGTTCATCTACAATGAGCAGTTCTTC.

The rearrangement uses TRBV19 and TRBJ1-2; D not certain. Germline V gives CDR1 LNHDA, CDR2 SQIVND (reference sequence). The CDR3 extends over 14 amino acids. The ends were cut back, 6 bases at V and 8 bases at J, with 19 bases in the middle. The chain's CDR3 is CASSLPEGFRGYTF. The CDR3 DNA follows: TGTGCCAGTAGCCTACCAGAGGGATTCCGGGGCTACACCTTC.

The chain uses TRBV6-7 and TRBJ1-2, with D possibly being TRBD1 (6 bases). TRBV6-7 is an ORF, and what it does is uncertain. Trimming took 5 bases from V and 4 from J, leaving 14 bases between them. The CDR3 has 14 residues. In DNA, the CDR3 is TGTGCCAGCAGTGAAGGGGGACGGGGCTATGGCTACACCTTC. The encoded protein is CASSEGGRGYGYTF.

This clone is classed as medium-sized. The chain carries TRBV7-8 and TRBJ1-1; D call uncertain. The CDR3 contains 13 residues. The germline gives CDR1 SGHVS, CDR2 FQNEAQ. V was clipped by 5 bases and J by 4 bases, with 11 bases between them. As DNA, the CDR3 is TGTGCCAGCAGCCACAGCAGCATCACTGAAGCTTTCTTT. Translating it yields CASSHSSITEAFF.

In its sample, this clone was seen a few times. The V call is TRBV6-8, the J call TRBJ1-4; maybe TRBD1 (6 bases). The CDR3 loop spans 12 amino acids. Per germline, CDR1 MNHGY and CDR2 SAAAGT. Trimming shortened V by 6 bases and J by 7 bases, and 9 bases separated the two germline ends. In DNA, the CDR3 is TGTGCCAGCAGACAGGGAAGTGAAAAACTGTTTTTT. Its translation: CASRQGSEKLFF.

This clone has only a few counts. The V call is TRBV11-3, the J call TRBJ2-7; TRBD1 or TRBD2 may be the D gene (6 bases each). The CDR3 sequence is 15 residues long. Germline CDR1 and CDR2: SGHNT and YENEEA. Between the trimmed V and J ends, which lost 0 bases and 4 bases, there was a span of 13 bases. The CDR3 region is CASSLEGGGPYEQYF. For the CDR3, the DNA is TGTGCCAGCAGCTTAGAAGGAGGGGGGCCTTACGAGCAGTACTTC.

The rearrangement uses TRBV11-3 and TRBJ2-1; D possibly corresponds to TRBD1 (6 bases). The CDR3 totals 15 residues. CDR1 and CDR2 from the germline V gene are SGHNT and YENEEA. V was pared by 7 bases and J by 4 bases, with 17 bases between. The CDR3 spells CASIPQDREYNEQFF. The CDR3, as DNA: TGTGCCAGCATTCCACAGGACAGAGAGTACAATGAGCAGTTCTTC.